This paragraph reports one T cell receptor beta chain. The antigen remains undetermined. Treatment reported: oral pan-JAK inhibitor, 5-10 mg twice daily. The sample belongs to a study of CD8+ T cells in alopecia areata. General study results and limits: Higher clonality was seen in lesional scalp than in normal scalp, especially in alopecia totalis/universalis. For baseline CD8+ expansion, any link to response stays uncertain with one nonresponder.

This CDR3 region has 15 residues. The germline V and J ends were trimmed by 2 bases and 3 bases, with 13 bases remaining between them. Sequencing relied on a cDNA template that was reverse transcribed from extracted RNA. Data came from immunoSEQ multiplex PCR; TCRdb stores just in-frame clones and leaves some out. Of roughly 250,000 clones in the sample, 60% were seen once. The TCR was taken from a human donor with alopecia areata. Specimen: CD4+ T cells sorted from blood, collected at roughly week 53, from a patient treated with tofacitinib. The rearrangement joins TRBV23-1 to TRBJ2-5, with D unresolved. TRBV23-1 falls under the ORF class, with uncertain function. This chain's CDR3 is CASSQIGPNEETQYF. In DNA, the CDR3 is TGCGCCAGCAGTCAAATCGGACCGAATGAAGAGACCCAGTACTTC.